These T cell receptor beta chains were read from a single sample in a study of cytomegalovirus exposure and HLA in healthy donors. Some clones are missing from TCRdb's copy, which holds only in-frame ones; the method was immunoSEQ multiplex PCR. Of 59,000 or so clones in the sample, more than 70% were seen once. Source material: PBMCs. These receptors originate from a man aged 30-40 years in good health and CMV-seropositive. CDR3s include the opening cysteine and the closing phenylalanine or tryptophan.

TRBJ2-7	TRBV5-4	CASSSGTSYEQYF
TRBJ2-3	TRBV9	CASSVAVSTDTQYF
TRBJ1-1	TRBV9	CASSVGNRLNTEAFF
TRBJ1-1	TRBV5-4	CASSLTTGQGSTEAFF
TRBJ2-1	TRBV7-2	CASSSRGSNNEQFF
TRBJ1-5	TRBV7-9	CASRGEGNQPQHF
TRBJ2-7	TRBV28	CASSPLSGGLYEQYF
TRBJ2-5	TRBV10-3	CAISRGREETQYF
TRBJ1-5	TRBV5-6	CASSSRDRSVRSNQPQHF
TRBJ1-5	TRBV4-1	CASSQPRRGGAIGNQPQHF
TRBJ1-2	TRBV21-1	CASSKALSGKINYGYTF
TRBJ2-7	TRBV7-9	CASSPPRGRVTYEQYF
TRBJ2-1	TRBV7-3	CASSNQGRVSYNEQFF
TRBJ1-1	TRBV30	CAWSRQAGFLF
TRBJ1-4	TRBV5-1	CASSPSATNEKLFF
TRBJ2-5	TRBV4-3	CASSQEASSNQETQYF
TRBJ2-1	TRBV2	CARGAKQDGEQFF
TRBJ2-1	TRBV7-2	CASSLGVGGGVYEQFF
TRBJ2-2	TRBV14	CASSPFLLAGPRDRAGELFF
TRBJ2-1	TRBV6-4	CASSEGDRFANEQFF
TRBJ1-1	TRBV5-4	CASRTGTGDTEAFF
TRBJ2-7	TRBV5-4	CASSHGAENEQYF
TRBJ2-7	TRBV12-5	CARGLGTESYEQYF
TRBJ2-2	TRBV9	CASSVVGHLDTGELFF
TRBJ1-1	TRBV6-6	CASRAGLNTEAFF
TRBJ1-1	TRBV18	CASSPPSGETTEAFF
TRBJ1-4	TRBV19	CASSIVWGVGLNEKLFF
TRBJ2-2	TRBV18	CASSRRQGPNTGELFF
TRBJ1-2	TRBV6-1	CASKIGDYGYTF
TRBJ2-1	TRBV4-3	CASSQDWLSPRREQFF
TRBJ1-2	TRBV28	CASSFRSGYGYTF
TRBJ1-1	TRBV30	CAWSVQGQGSTEAFF
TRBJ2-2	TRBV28	CASRDGTAFGELFF
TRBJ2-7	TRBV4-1	CASSQVIAGGCEQYF
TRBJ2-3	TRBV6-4	CASSEGLAGADTQYF